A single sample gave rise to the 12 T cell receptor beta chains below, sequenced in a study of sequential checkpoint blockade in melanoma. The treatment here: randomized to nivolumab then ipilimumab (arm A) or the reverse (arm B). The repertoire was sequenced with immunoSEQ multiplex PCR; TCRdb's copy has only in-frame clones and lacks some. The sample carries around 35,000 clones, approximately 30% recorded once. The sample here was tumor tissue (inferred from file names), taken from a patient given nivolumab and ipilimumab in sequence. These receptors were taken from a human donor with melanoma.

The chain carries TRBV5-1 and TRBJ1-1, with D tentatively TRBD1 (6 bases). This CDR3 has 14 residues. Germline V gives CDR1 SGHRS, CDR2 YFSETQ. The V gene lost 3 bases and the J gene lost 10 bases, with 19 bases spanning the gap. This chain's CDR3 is CASSSGTPTTGAFF. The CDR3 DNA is TGCGCCAGCAGCTCCGGGACACCAACAACGGGAGCTTTCTTT.

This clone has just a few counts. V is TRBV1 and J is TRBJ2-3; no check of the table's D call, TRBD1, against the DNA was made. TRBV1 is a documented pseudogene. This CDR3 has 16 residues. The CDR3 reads CASSQVDRPSTDTQYF. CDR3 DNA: TGCGCCAGCAGCCAAGTGGACAGGCCCTCCACAGATACGCAGTATTTT.

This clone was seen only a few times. CDR3 in DNA: TGTGCCAGCAGGGTCGCTAACTATGGCTACACCTTC. The encoded protein is CASRVANYGYTF. V and J are TRBV9 and TRBJ1-2, with unresolved D. Trimming removed 5 bases at V and 0 bases at J, with 5 bases between. The CDR3 has 12 residues. Germline CDR1 SGDLS, CDR2 YYNGEE.

This CDR3 is CASSDSGRYGYTF. For the CDR3, the DNA is TGTGCCAGCAGTGATTCAGGGCGTTATGGCTACACCTTC. The V gene is TRBV6-8, the J gene TRBJ1-2; TRBD1 might be the D (5 bases). V dropped 5 bases and J dropped 5 bases, with 12 bases sitting between them. Germline V gene sequence: CDR1 MNHGY, CDR2 SAAAGT. CDR3 length equals 13 residues.

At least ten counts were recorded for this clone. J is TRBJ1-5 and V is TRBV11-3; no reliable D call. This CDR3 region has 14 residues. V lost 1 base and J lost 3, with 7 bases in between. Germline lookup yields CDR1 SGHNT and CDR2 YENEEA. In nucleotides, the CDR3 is TGTGCCAGCAGCTTAGTAGACCTCAATCAGCCCCAGCATTTT. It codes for CASSLVDLNQPQHF.

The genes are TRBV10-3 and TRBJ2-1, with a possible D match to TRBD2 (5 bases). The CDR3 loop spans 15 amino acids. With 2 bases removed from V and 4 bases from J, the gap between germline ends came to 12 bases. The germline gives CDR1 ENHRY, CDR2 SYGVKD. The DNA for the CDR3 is TGTGCCATCAGTGAGCCAAAGCGCGGGTACAATGAGCAGTTCTTC. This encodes CAISEPKRGYNEQFF.

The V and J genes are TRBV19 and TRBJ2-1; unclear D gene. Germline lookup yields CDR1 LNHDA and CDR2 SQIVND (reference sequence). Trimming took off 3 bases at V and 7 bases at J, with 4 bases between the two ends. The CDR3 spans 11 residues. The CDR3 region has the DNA TGTGCCAGTAGTATTATAAATGAGCAGTTCTTC. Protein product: CASSIINEQFF.

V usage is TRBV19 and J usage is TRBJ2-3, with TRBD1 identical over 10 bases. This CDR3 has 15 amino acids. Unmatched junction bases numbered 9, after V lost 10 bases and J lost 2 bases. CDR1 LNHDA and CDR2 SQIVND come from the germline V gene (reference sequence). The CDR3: CATSTGGRYTDTQYF. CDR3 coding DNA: TGTGCCACTTCGACAGGGGGCAGGTACACAGATACGCAGTATTTT.

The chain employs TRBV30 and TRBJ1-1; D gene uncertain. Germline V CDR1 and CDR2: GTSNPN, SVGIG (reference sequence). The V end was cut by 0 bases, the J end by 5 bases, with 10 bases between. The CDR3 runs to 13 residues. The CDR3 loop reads CAWSVHGVTEAFF. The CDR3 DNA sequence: TGTGCCTGGAGTGTACACGGGGTGACTGAAGCTTTCTTT.

The CDR3 sequence: CASSRRGVVNEQFF. The CDR3 DNA reads as TGCGCCAGCAGCCGCCGGGGGGTGGTAAATGAGCAGTTCTTC. The chain uses TRBV5-1 and TRBJ2-1; 7 positions match TRBD2. This CDR3 region has 14 residues. Germline CDR1 and CDR2: SGHRS and YFSETQ. The V and J ends lost 4 bases and 7 bases, in that order; junction bases with no gene match: 8.

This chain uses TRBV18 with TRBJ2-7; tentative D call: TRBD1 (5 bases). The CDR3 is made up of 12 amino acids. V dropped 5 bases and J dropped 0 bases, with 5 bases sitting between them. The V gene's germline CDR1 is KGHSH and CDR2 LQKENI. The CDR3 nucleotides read TGTGCCAGCTCAGACAGCTCCTACGAGCAGTACTTC. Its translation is CASSDSSYEQYF.

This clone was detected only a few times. The CDR3 DNA is TGTGCCAGCAGTGTGACTAGCGGAATATACAATGAGCAGTTCTTC. This gives the protein CASSVTSGIYNEQFF. This chain connects TRBV6-8 to TRBJ2-1; TRBD2 matches 9 bases. CDR3 length: 15 amino acids. Germline CDR1 MNHGY, CDR2 SAAAGT. Trimming removed 5 bases from V and 4 bases from J; junction bases left unmatched: 6.